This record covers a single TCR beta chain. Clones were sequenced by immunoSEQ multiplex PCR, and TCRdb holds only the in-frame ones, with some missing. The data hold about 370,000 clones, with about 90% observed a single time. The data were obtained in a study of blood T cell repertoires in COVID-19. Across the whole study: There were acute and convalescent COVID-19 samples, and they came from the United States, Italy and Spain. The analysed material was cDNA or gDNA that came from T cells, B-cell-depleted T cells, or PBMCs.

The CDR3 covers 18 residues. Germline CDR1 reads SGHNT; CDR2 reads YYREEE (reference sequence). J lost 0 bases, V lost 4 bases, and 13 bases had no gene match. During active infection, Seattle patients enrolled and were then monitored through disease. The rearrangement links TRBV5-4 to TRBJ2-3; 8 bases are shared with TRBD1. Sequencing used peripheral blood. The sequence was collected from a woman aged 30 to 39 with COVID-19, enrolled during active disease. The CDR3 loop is CASSALGTGQTSTDTQYF. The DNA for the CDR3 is TGTGCCAGCAGCGCGTTGGGGACAGGCCAGACAAGCACAGATACGCAGTATTTT.